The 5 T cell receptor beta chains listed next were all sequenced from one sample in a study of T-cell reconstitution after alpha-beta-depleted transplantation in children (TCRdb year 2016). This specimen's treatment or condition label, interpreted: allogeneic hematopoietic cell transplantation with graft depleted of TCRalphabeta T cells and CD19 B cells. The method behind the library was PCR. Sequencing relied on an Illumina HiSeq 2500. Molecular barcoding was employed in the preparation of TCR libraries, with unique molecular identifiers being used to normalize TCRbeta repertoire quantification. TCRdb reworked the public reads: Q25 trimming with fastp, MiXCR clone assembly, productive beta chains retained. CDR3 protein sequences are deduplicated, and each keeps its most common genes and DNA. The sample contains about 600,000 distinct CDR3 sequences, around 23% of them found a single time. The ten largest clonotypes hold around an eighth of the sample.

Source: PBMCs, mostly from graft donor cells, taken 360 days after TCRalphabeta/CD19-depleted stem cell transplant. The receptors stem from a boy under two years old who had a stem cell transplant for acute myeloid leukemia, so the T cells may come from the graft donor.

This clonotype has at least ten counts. The CDR3 DNA is TGTGCCTCTACAACGGCAGGGAATCAAGAGACCCAGTACTTC. Protein sequence: CASTTAGNQETQYF. The V call is TRBV6-1, the J call TRBJ2-5, with D perhaps matching TRBD1 (5 bases). Germline V gene lookup returns CDR1 MNHNS and CDR2 SASEGT. The CDR3 covers 14 residues. Trimming removed 11 bases at V and 2 bases at J, with 18 bases between.

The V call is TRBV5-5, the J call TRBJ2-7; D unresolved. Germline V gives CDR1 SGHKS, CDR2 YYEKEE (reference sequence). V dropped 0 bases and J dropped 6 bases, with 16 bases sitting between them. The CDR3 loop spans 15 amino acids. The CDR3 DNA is TGTGCCAGCAGCTTGGGTTTGGCAGACCTTACCGAGCAGTACGTC. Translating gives CASSLGLADLTEQYV.

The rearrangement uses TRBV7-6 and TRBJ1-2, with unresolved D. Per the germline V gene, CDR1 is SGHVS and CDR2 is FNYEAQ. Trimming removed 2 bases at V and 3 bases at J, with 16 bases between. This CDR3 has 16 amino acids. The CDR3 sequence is CASSLKALPTDYGYTF. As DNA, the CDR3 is TGTGCCAGCAGCTTAAAGGCGCTTCCAACGGACTATGGCTACACCTTC.

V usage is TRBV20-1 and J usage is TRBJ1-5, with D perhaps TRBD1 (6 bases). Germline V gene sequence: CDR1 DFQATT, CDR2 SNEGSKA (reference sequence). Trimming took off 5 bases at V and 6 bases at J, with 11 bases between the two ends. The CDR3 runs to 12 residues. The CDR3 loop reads CSAGRGGQPQHF. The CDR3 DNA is TGCAGTGCTGGAAGGGGGGGTCAGCCCCAGCATTTT.

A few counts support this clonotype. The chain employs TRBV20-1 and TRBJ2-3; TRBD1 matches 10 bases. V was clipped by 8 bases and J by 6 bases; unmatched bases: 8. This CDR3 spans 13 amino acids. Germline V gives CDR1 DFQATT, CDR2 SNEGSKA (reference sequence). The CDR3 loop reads CSPGQGSSDTQYF. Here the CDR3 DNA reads TGCAGTCCGGGACAGGGGTCCTCCGATACGCAGTATTTT.